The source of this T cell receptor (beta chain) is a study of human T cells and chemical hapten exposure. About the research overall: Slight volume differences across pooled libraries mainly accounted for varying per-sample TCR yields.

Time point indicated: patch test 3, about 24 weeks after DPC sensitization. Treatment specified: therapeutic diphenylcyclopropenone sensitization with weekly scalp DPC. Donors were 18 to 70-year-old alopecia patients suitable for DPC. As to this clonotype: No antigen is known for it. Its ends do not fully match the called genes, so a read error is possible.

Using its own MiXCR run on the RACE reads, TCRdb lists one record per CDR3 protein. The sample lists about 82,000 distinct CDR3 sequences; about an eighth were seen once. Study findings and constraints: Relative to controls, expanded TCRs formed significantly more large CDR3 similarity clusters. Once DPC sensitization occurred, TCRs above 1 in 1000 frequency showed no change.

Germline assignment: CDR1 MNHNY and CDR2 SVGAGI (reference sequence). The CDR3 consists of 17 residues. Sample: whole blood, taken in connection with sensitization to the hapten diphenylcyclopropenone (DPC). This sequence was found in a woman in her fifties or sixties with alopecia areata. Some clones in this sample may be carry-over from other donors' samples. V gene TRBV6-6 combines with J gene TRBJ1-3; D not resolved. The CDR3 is CASSYNQNRWPGNTTYF. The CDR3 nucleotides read TGTGCCAGCAGTTACAATCAAAATCGGTGGCCTGGAAACACCACATATTTT.